This T cell receptor (beta chain) comes out of a study of blood T cell repertoires in COVID-19. Background on the study: Researchers got acute and convalescent COVID-19 samples from the United States, Italy and Spain. The analysed material was cDNA or gDNA that came from T cells, B-cell-depleted T cells, or PBMCs.

The germline CDR1 and CDR2 sequences are SEHNR and FQNEAQ (reference sequence). CDR3 length: 15 amino acids. Germline trimming cut 6 bases from V and 2 bases from J; bases unmatched to any gene: 9. Per the study methods: By means of reference gene primer amplification, nucleated cell counts were estimated. Clones were read by immunoSEQ multiplex PCR, and TCRdb kept only the in-frame ones, dropping some. The V and J calls and the clone size are those of that table, but D and trimming were determined from the DNA. The table has over 150,000 clones, 75% to 80% seen once. The specimen was peripheral blood. The clonotype was recovered from a woman between 70 and 85 years old with acute or convalescent COVID-19. This sequence joins TRBV7-9 and TRBJ2-7; 8 bases are shared with TRBD1. This chain's CDR3 is CASSSGQGKTYEQYF. The CDR3 DNA is TGTGCCAGCAGTTCCGGACAGGGAAAGACCTACGAGCAGTACTTC.